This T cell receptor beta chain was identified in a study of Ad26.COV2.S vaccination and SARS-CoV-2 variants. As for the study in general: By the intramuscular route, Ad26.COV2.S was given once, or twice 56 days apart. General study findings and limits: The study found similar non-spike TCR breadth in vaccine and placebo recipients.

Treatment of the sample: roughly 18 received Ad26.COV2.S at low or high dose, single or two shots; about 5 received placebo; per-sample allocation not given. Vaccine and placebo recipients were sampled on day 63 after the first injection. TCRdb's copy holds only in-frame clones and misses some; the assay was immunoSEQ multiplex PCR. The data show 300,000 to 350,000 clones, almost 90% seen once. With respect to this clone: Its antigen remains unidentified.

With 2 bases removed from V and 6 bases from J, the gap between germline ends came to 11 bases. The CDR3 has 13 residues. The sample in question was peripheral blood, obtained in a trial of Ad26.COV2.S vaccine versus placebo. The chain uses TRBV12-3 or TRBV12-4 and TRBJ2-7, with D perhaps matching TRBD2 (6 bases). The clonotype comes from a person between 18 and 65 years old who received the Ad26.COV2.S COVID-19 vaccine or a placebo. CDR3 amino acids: CASSLFEAGEQYF. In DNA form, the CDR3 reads TGTGCCAGCAGTTTATTTGAAGCGGGCGAGCAGTACTTC.